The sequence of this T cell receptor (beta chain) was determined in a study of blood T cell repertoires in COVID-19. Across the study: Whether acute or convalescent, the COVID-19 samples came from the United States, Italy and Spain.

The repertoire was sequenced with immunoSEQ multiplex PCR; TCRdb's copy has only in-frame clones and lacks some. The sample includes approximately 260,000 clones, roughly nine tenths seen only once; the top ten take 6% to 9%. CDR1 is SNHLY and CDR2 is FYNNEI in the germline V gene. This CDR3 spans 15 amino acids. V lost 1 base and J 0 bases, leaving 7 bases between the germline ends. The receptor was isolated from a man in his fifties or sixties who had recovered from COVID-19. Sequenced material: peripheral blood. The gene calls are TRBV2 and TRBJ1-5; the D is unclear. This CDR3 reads CASSEGRNSNQPQHF. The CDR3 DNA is TGTGCCAGCAGTGAAGGGCGGAATAGCAATCAGCCCCAGCATTTT. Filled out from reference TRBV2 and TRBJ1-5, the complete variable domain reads EPEVTQTPSHQVTQMGQEVILRCVPISNHLYFYWYRQILGQKVEFLVSFYNNEISEKSEIFDDQFSVERPDGSNFTLKIRSTKLEDSAMYFCASSEGRNSNQPQHFGDGTRLSIL.